This is a list of T cell receptor beta chains from one sample in a study. TCRdb ran MiXCR on the RT-PCR reads and lists one entry per CDR3 protein. This table has about 680,000 distinct CDR3 sequences, approximately 14% appearing once. Sequenced: memory CD4+ T cells from blood. The receptors were sampled from a female donor in good health, serving as a healthy control. Both conserved end residues are part of each CDR3. D genes are given only for firm matches. Where a row states a size, it is once, few, many or the class of an expanded clone; other rows omit it.

TRBV25-1	14	TRBJ1-4	NA	NA	CASSEEPTNEKLFF	TGTGCCAGCAGTGAGGAGCCAACTAATGAAAAACTGTTTTTT
TRBV6-5	16	TRBJ1-1	NA	NA	CASSFFAGTVNTEAFF	TGTGCCAGCAGCTTCTTCGCGGGGACGGTGAACACTGAAGCTTTCTTT
TRBV11-1	14	TRBJ2-7	NA	NA	CASSWDPQSYEQYF	TGTGCCAGCAGCTGGGACCCTCAGTCCTACGAGCAGTACTTC
TRBV14	13	TRBJ2-2	NA	NA	CASSQVRGGELFF	TGTGCCAGCAGCCAAGTTAGAGGCGGGGAGCTGTTTTTT
TRBV7-3	15	TRBJ2-3	NA	few	CASSAPDRFTDTQYF	TGTGCCAGCAGCGCGCCGGACAGATTCACAGATACGCAGTATTTT
TRBV5-1	15	TRBJ1-2	NA	NA	CASSPSTQGSYGYTF	TGCGCCAGCAGCCCGAGTACACAGGGAAGCTATGGCTACACCTTC
TRBV5-4	16	TRBJ2-3	TRBD2	NA	CASSAGLAGITDTQYF	TGTGCCAGCAGCGCGGGACTAGCGGGCATCACAGATACGCAGTATTTT
TRBV5-6	19	TRBJ2-7	TRBD2	many	CASSLVVGSKRERSYEQYF	TGTGCCAGCAGCTTGGTCGTGGGATCCAAGCGGGAGAGGTCCTACGAGCAGTACTTC
TRBV29-1	16	TRBJ2-3	TRBD2	many	CSVPTRGRANTDTQYF	TGCAGCGTTCCCACGCGGGGGAGGGCTAATACAGATACGCAGTATTTT
TRBV28	14	TRBJ1-1	TRBD1	NA	CASSHQDRAGLAFF	TGTGCCAGCAGTCACCAAGACAGGGCAGGGCTAGCTTTCTTT
TRBV6-6	15	TRBJ1-3	TRBD1	few	CASRGDRASGNTIYF	TGTGCCAGCAGGGGCGACAGGGCCTCTGGAAACACCATATATTTT
TRBV29-1	13	TRBJ1-5	NA	few	CSASRGGDQPQHF	TGCAGCGCTAGTAGGGGGGGAGATCAGCCCCAGCATTTT
TRBV6-2/TRBV6-3	15	TRBJ2-7	NA	many	CASMDGASGTYEQYF	TGTGCCAGCATGGATGGAGCGAGCGGCACCTACGAGCAGTACTTC
TRBV9	17	TRBJ2-2	NA	NA	CASSVVGSLANTGELFF	TGTGCCAGCAGCGTAGTTGGCAGTCTCGCGAACACCGGGGAGCTGTTTTTT
TRBV3-1	14	TRBJ1-5	NA	NA	CASSQGTEYQPQHF	TGTGCCAGCAGCCAAGGAACAGAGTATCAGCCCCAGCATTTT
TRBV20-1	15	TRBJ1-2	NA	few	CSAREPGRAESGYTF	TGCAGTGCTAGAGAACCTGGCAGGGCTGAAAGTGGCTACACCTTC
TRBV6-2/TRBV6-3	12	TRBJ2-7	NA	many	CASRGTSYEQYF	TGTGCCAGCAGGGGAACAAGCTACGAGCAGTACTTC
TRBV6-5	17	TRBJ2-6	NA	few	CASRNGGSGNGANVLTF	TGTGCCAGCAGAAACGGGGGATCCGGAAATGGGGCCAACGTCCTGACTTTC
TRBV7-9	13	TRBJ1-1	NA	few	CASSQQWNTEAFF	TGTGCCAGCAGCCAGCAATGGAACACTGAAGCTTTCTTT
TRBV3-1	14	TRBJ1-2	NA	few	CASSQVASRRGYTF	TGTGCCAGCAGCCAAGTTGCGAGCCGTAGAGGCTACACCTTC
TRBV11-1	17	TRBJ2-1	TRBD2	NA	CASSSPPGTSLFNEQFF	TGTGCCAGCAGCTCGCCCCCCGGGACTAGCCTTTTTAATGAGCAGTTCTTC
TRBV20-1	16	TRBJ2-1	TRBD2	NA	CSAPTSRTSGRPEQFF	TGCAGTGCTCCTACCTCAAGGACTAGCGGGAGACCTGAGCAGTTCTTC
TRBV7-2	15	TRBJ1-3	NA	many	CASSPQISSGNTIYF	TGTGCCAGCAGCCCACAGATTAGCTCTGGAAACACCATATATTTT
TRBV7-3	17	TRBJ2-1	TRBD2	few	CASSLLAAGSGVNEQFF	TGTGCCAGCAGCTTATTGGCGGCTGGTAGCGGGGTAAATGAGCAGTTCTTC
TRBV10-3	14	TRBJ1-1	NA	many	CAISANNMGTEAFF	TGTGCCATCAGTGCCAATAACATGGGCACTGAAGCTTTCTTT
TRBV9	13	TRBJ2-1	NA	NA	CASSVDVNNEQFF	TGTGCCAGCAGCGTAGATGTGAACAATGAGCAGTTCTTC
TRBV27	14	TRBJ2-5	NA	few	CASSLNPAIKTQYF	TGTGCCAGCAGTTTAAATCCGGCAATTAAGACCCAGTACTTC
TRBV20-1	16	TRBJ2-1	TRBD2	few	CSARFFGLAGGSEQFF	TGCAGTGCTAGATTTTTTGGGCTAGCGGGAGGTAGTGAGCAGTTCTTC
TRBV3-1	14	TRBJ1-2	NA	few	CASSQEGHGYGYTF	TGTGCCAGCAGCCAAGAAGGCCACGGGTATGGCTACACCTTC
TRBV7-9	16	TRBJ2-1	TRBD2	few	CASSLSSGGAYNEQFF	TGTGCCAGCAGCTTAAGTAGCGGGGGGGCCTACAATGAGCAGTTCTTC
TRBV11-2	14	TRBJ1-2	NA	many	CASSLAGLNYGYTF	TGTGCCAGCAGCTTGGCAGGTTTGAACTATGGCTACACCTTC
TRBV10-3	14	TRBJ1-2	TRBD1	NA	CAINPGQGGRGYTF	TGTGCCATCAATCCGGGACAGGGGGGACGTGGCTACACCTTC
TRBV9	16	TRBJ2-3	TRBD2	NA	CASSTTGRISTDTQYF	TGTGCCAGCAGTACGACCGGGAGGATTAGCACAGATACGCAGTATTTT
TRBV25-1	17	TRBJ2-7	NA	NA	CASSELGYEFPTYEQYF	TGTGCCAGCAGTGAATTAGGATACGAATTTCCCACCTACGAGCAGTACTTC
TRBV24-1	13	TRBJ1-2	NA	few	CATSEGDLHGYTF	TGTGCCACCAGTGAGGGAGATCTTCACGGCTACACCTTC
TRBV11-2	14	TRBJ2-1	NA	few	CASKQGRASGEQFF	TGTGCCAGCAAACAGGGGAGGGCCTCCGGTGAGCAGTTCTTC
TRBV29-1	11	TRBJ2-1	NA	many	CSVPIWNEQFF	TGCAGCGTTCCCATTTGGAATGAGCAGTTCTTC
TRBV6-5	11	TRBJ2-5	NA	NA	CASRQGETQYF	TGTGCCAGCAGGCAAGGGGAGACCCAGTACTTC
TRBV5-1	16	TRBJ1-2	NA	many	CASSLAGSPANYGYTF	TGCGCCAGCAGCTTGGCCGGTTCTCCAGCTAACTATGGCTACACCTTC
TRBV6-1	14	TRBJ2-1	NA	NA	CAGRQGSSYNEQFF	TGTGCCGGTCGCCAAGGGAGCTCCTACAATGAGCAGTTCTTC
TRBV6-2/TRBV6-3	16	TRBJ2-7	NA	few	CASSYSGSGTWYEQYF	TGTGCCAGCAGTTACTCAGGCTCCGGGACGTGGTACGAGCAGTACTTC
TRBV6-2/TRBV6-3	12	TRBJ2-3	NA	NA	CASGEGPDTQYF	TGTGCCAGCGGCGAAGGTCCAGATACGCAGTATTTT
TRBV29-1	14	TRBJ2-7	TRBD1	many	CSVTRDRDYYEQYF	TGCAGCGTTACCCGGGACAGAGACTACTACGAGCAGTACTTC
TRBV20-1	15	TRBJ1-6	NA	NA	CSARQDGTRNSPLHF	TGCAGTGCTAGACAGGACGGTACGCGCAATTCACCCCTCCACTTT
TRBV12-3/TRBV12-4	13	TRBJ1-2	NA	many	CASSLGVNYGYTF	TGTGCCAGCAGCTTAGGGGTTAACTATGGCTACACCTTC
TRBV7-9	17	TRBJ2-5	TRBD1	few	CASSLASGTGTRETQYF	TGTGCCAGCAGCCTCGCCTCCGGGACAGGGACGAGAGAGACCCAGTACTTC
TRBV30	14	TRBJ2-1	NA	few	CAWTPGTGADEQFF	TGTGCCTGGACCCCCGGGACTGGGGCCGATGAGCAGTTCTTC
TRBV11-2	14	TRBJ2-1	NA	few	CASSLEVFYNEQFF	TGTGCCAGCAGCTTAGAGGTGTTTTACAATGAGCAGTTCTTC
TRBV9	16	TRBJ2-2	NA	NA	CASSVAVGLNTGELFF	TGTGCCAGCAGCGTAGCGGTTGGCCTGAACACCGGGGAGCTGTTTTTT
TRBV7-9	16	TRBJ2-2	NA	NA	CASSPLGSANTGELFF	TGTGCCAGCAGCCCGCTCGGGAGCGCGAACACCGGGGAGCTGTTTTTT
TRBV20-1	13	TRBJ1-5	NA	NA	CSARGQYNQPQHF	TGCAGTGCTAGGGGGCAGTACAATCAGCCCCAGCATTTT
TRBV10-3	15	TRBJ1-1	TRBD1	many	CAISESLGTGTEAFF	TGTGCCATCAGTGAGTCCCTGGGGACAGGGACTGAAGCTTTCTTT
TRBV6-6	17	TRBJ1-2	NA	NA	CASGKGFGQSPNYGYTF	TGTGCCAGCGGGAAGGGGTTTGGTCAGAGCCCTAACTATGGCTACACCTTC
TRBV7-9	15	TRBJ1-1	TRBD1	NA	CASSFGGQRNTEAFF	TGTGCCAGCAGCTTTGGGGGACAGAGGAACACTGAAGCTTTCTTT
TRBV20-1	14	TRBJ2-3	NA	few	CSAPAATSTDTQYF	TGCAGTGCCCCCGCGGCGACGAGCACAGATACGCAGTATTTT